The rows below give T cell receptor beta chains drawn from one sample of a study of vaccination and CD4 T cells after COVID-19. A single record per CDR3 protein comes from TCRdb applying MiXCR to the PCR reads. This sample has roughly 8,600 distinct CDR3 sequences; 55% occur once, and the top ten carry more than 40%. No antigen has been assigned to these receptors. The sample comprised CD4+ T cells from blood, cultured in vitro. The receptor source for this set is a human donor who had recovered from COVID-19. Both conserved end residues are part of each CDR3. A D gene is named only where the DNA matches it firmly. Size tells how often a clone was seen (once, few, many) or the class of an expanded clone, and some rows leave it out.

CDR3: CASSLTGTGGGYTF; DNA: TGTGCCAGCAGCCTAACCGGGACAGGGGGGGGCTACACCTTC; size: -; V: TRBV6-1; J: TRBJ1-2; D: TRBD1
CDR3: CASSLLGGITGELFF; DNA: TGTGCCAGCAGCTTATTAGGGGGCATCACCGGGGAGCTGTTTTTT; size: few; V: TRBV7-2; J: TRBJ2-2; D: TRBD1
CDR3: CASSEMMTGELFF; DNA: TGTGCCAGCAGTGAAATGATGACCGGGGAGCTGTTTTTT; size: -; V: TRBV25-1; J: TRBJ2-2; D: -
CDR3: CASSLDRWGDSVQIAEAFF; DNA: TGTGCCAGCAGCTTAGATCGATGGGGGGACTCCGTGCAGATCGCTGAAGCTTTCTTT; size: -; V: TRBV11-3; J: TRBJ1-1; D: -
CDR3: CASSPTGAYTGELFF; DNA: TGTGCCAGCTCACCGACAGGGGCTTACACCGGGGAGCTGTTTTTT; size: -; V: TRBV18; J: TRBJ2-2; D: TRBD1
CDR3: CASSTGTGPRRAGELFF; DNA: TGTGCCAGTAGTACGGGAACTGGACCACGAAGGGCCGGGGAGCTGTTTTTT; size: -; V: TRBV19; J: TRBJ2-2; D: -
CDR3: CAIEGTGGRGYTF; DNA: TGTGCCATCGAGGGGACAGGGGGACGAGGCTACACCTTC; size: -; V: TRBV10-3; J: TRBJ1-2; D: TRBD1
CDR3: CSAIQHTGNTEAFF; DNA: TGCAGTGCTATCCAGCACACTGGGAACACTGAAGCTTTCTTT; size: -; V: TRBV20-1; J: TRBJ1-1; D: -
CDR3: CASSIEAGGHSNQPQHF; DNA: TGTGCCAGTAGTATAGAGGCCGGGGGCCATAGCAATCAGCCCCAGCATTTT; size: -; V: TRBV19; J: TRBJ1-5; D: -
CDR3: CASSFNGAPNQPQHF; DNA: TGTGCCAGCAGTTTTAACGGGGCGCCGAATCAGCCCCAGCATTTT; size: few; V: TRBV12-3/TRBV12-4; J: TRBJ1-5; D: -
CDR3: CASSPRTGNTEAFF; DNA: TGTGCCAGCAGCCCACGGACGGGGAACACTGAAGCTTTCTTT; size: -; V: TRBV12-3/TRBV12-4; J: TRBJ1-1; D: -
CDR3: CASSFPTDIAFSGNTIYF; DNA: TGTGCCAGCTCGTTCCCCACCGACATCGCCTTCTCTGGAAACACCATATATTTT; size: -; V: TRBV18; J: TRBJ1-3; D: -
CDR3: CATSDRGQGDPGYTF; DNA: TGTGCCACCAGTGACCGGGGACAGGGGGACCCTGGCTACACCTTC; size: -; V: TRBV24-1; J: TRBJ1-2; D: TRBD1
CDR3: CASSPQKGIYGLTGPGGPQHF; DNA: TGTGCCAGCAGCCCCCAAAAGGGGATTTATGGATTAACAGGGCCCGGAGGGCCCCAGCATTTT; size: -; V: TRBV27; J: TRBJ1-5; D: -
CDR3: CASSLEGQGDEQYF; DNA: TGTGCCAGCAGCTTAGAAGGGCAGGGTGACGAGCAGTACTTC; size: -; V: TRBV7-9; J: TRBJ2-7; D: -
CDR3: CASSPGQNTGELFF; DNA: TGTGCCAGCTCACCGGGACAGAACACCGGGGAGCTGTTTTTT; size: -; V: TRBV18; J: TRBJ2-2; D: -
CDR3: CAWKGSAGNTIYF; DNA: TGTGCCTGGAAAGGGTCCGCTGGAAACACCATATATTTT; size: few; V: TRBV30; J: TRBJ1-3; D: -
CDR3: CATSEHDRDEQFF; DNA: TGTGCCACCAGTGAGCATGACAGGGATGAGCAGTTCTTC; size: few; V: TRBV24-1; J: TRBJ2-1; D: TRBD1
CDR3: CASSQGLAGTYEQYF; DNA: TGCGCCAGCAGCCAAGGTCTAGCGGGGACCTACGAGCAGTACTTC; size: -; V: TRBV4-1; J: TRBJ2-7; D: TRBD2
CDR3: CASSQGVNLEQYF; DNA: TGCGCCAGCAGCCAAGGGGTAAACCTCGAGCAGTACTTC; size: -; V: TRBV4-1; J: TRBJ2-7; D: -
CDR3: CASTRSGTSPNSPLHF; DNA: TGTGCCAGCACCCGTAGCGGCACTTCCCCTAATTCACCCCTCCACTTT; size: -; V: TRBV6-1; J: TRBJ1-6; D: -
CDR3: CAWSSGDWNTEAFF; DNA: TGTGCCTGGAGTTCAGGGGATTGGAACACTGAAGCTTTCTTT; size: -; V: TRBV30; J: TRBJ1-1; D: -
CDR3: CASSPRRLGETQYF; DNA: TGTGCCAGCAGCCCCCGGCGGCTAGGCGAGACCCAGTACTTC; size: -; V: TRBV7-2; J: TRBJ2-5; D: -
CDR3: CSAPSGGPRGEQFF; DNA: TGCAGTGCACCGTCGGGGGGGCCAAGGGGCGAGCAGTTCTTC; size: once; V: TRBV20-1; J: TRBJ2-1; D: TRBD2
CDR3: CASWGGALGSAGYTF; DNA: TGTGCCAGCTGGGGGGGGGCTCTCGGGTCGGCTGGCTACACCTTC; size: -; V: TRBV27; J: TRBJ1-2; D: -
CDR3: CASSVQGAVMNTEAFF; DNA: TGTGCCAGCAGTGTACAGGGGGCGGTCATGAACACTGAAGCTTTCTTT; size: -; V: TRBV2; J: TRBJ1-1; D: TRBD1
CDR3: CASSSPSGGGRELFF; DNA: TGTGCCAGCAGTTCCCCTTCGGGGGGGGGGAGGGAGCTGTTTTTT; size: few; V: TRBV6-2/TRBV6-3; J: TRBJ2-2; D: TRBD2
CDR3: CAWSAGPPAGYF; DNA: TGTGCCTGGAGTGCGGGACCCCCAGCCGGGTACTTC; size: -; V: TRBV30; J: TRBJ2-7; D: -
CDR3: CASSPAIHYGYTF; DNA: TGTGCCAGCAGTCCCGCTATCCACTATGGCTACACCTTC; size: few; V: TRBV6-2/TRBV6-3; J: TRBJ1-2; D: -
CDR3: CASTRVGSQETQYF; DNA: TGTGCCAGCACCCGAGTCGGGTCGCAAGAGACCCAGTACTTC; size: -; V: TRBV11-3; J: TRBJ2-5; D: -
CDR3: CASSGSDEQYF; DNA: TGTGCCAGCAGCGGAAGCGACGAGCAGTACTTC; size: -; V: TRBV7-9; J: TRBJ2-7; D: -
CDR3: CASSQQGGHTIYF; DNA: TGTGCCAGCAGTCAGCAGGGGGGGCACACCATATATTTT; size: few; V: TRBV6-1; J: TRBJ1-3; D: TRBD1
CDR3: CASSRTVNTGELFF; DNA: TGTGCCAGCAGCAGGACAGTGAACACCGGGGAGCTGTTTTTT; size: few; V: TRBV27; J: TRBJ2-2; D: -
CDR3: CASSLEGGAYNEQFF; DNA: TGTGCCAGCAGCTTAGAAGGCGGGGCCTACAATGAGCAGTTCTTC; size: -; V: TRBV11-2; J: TRBJ2-1; D: -
CDR3: CASSYGTGPLILYGYTF; DNA: TGTGCCAGTAGTTACGGGACAGGGCCCCTTATCCTCTATGGCTACACCTTC; size: few; V: TRBV19; J: TRBJ1-2; D: TRBD1
CDR3: CASSPQGIGELFF; DNA: TGTGCCAGCAGCCCACAGGGGATCGGGGAGCTGTTTTTT; size: few; V: TRBV7-2; J: TRBJ2-2; D: TRBD1
CDR3: CASSVGSLTTDTQYF; DNA: TGTGCCAGCAGCGTAGGGTCCCTGACTACGGATACGCAGTATTTT; size: -; V: TRBV9; J: TRBJ2-3; D: -
CDR3: CATSSRRTANYGYTF; DNA: TGTGCCACCAGCAGCCGGAGGACAGCTAACTATGGCTACACCTTC; size: -; V: TRBV15; J: TRBJ1-2; D: -
CDR3: CAISESGIGYGYTF; DNA: TGTGCCATCAGTGAGTCGGGTATCGGCTATGGCTACACCTTC; size: -; V: TRBV10-3; J: TRBJ1-2; D: -
CDR3: CATSSLLNTEAFF; DNA: TGTGCCACCAGCAGTCTATTGAACACTGAAGCTTTCTTT; size: -; V: TRBV15; J: TRBJ1-1; D: -
CDR3: CASSFMYGRPQEENYGYTF; DNA: TGTGCCAGCAGCTTTATGTACGGAAGGCCACAGGAGGAAAACTATGGCTACACCTTC; size: -; V: TRBV5-6; J: TRBJ1-2; D: -
CDR3: CASSFRSGGMFEQYF; DNA: TGTGCCAGCAGCTTTCGGTCGGGGGGTATGTTCGAGCAGTACTTC; size: -; V: TRBV7-9; J: TRBJ2-7; D: TRBD2
CDR3: CASSSSPGPSTDTQYF; DNA: TGTGCCAGCAGTTCCTCCCCGGGACCGAGCACAGATACGCAGTATTTT; size: once; V: TRBV6-2/TRBV6-3; J: TRBJ2-3; D: -
CDR3: CASSLVLGKGYEQYF; DNA: TGTGCCAGCAGTTTAGTTTTGGGAAAGGGGTACGAGCAGTACTTC; size: -; V: TRBV12-3/TRBV12-4; J: TRBJ2-7; D: -
CDR3: CASSLGGEGVYEQYF; DNA: TGCGCCAGCAGCTTAGGTGGCGAGGGAGTGTACGAGCAGTACTTC; size: -; V: TRBV5-1; J: TRBJ2-7; D: -
CDR3: CASSTGLDGYTF; DNA: TGTGCCAGTAGCACAGGGTTGGATGGCTACACCTTC; size: -; V: TRBV19; J: TRBJ1-2; D: -
CDR3: CASGSTADRFTF; DNA: TGTGCTAGTGGTTCTACCGCCGACCGCTTCACCTTC; size: once; V: TRBV12-5; J: TRBJ1-2; D: -
CDR3: CASSGASSGTQYF; DNA: TGTGCCAGCAGTGGGGCGTCTAGCGGTACGCAGTATTTT; size: -; V: TRBV2; J: TRBJ2-3; D: TRBD2
CDR3: CASSLAGTGNNVLTF; DNA: TGTGCCAGCAGCTTAGCGGGGACCGGGAACAACGTCCTGACTTTC; size: -; V: TRBV11-2; J: TRBJ2-6; D: -
CDR3: CASSLLAGGPSNEQFF; DNA: TGTGCCAGCAGCCTACTAGCGGGGGGGCCGAGCAATGAGCAGTTCTTC; size: -; V: TRBV11-2; J: TRBJ2-1; D: TRBD2
CDR3: CASSLGTSAANTGELFF; DNA: TGCGCCAGCAGCTTGGGGACTAGCGCCGCGAACACCGGGGAGCTGTTTTTT; size: few; V: TRBV5-1; J: TRBJ2-2; D: TRBD2
CDR3: CASSSGTSVITSTDTQYF; DNA: TGTGCCAGCAGCTCAGGGACTAGCGTGATAACCAGCACAGATACGCAGTATTTT; size: -; V: TRBV5-4; J: TRBJ2-3; D: TRBD2
CDR3: CSARDYRDGTKFFSYEQYF; DNA: TGCAGTGCTAGAGATTATAGGGACGGTACTAAATTTTTCTCCTACGAGCAGTACTTC; size: -; V: TRBV20-1; J: TRBJ2-7; D: -
CDR3: CASSRGGLTEETQYF; DNA: TGTGCCAGCAGCAGGGGCGGATTGACAGAAGAGACCCAGTACTTC; size: -; V: TRBV7-8; J: TRBJ2-5; D: -
CDR3: CASSVGTGGTDTQYF; DNA: TGTGCCAGCAGCGTAGGAACAGGGGGCACAGATACGCAGTATTTT; size: -; V: TRBV9; J: TRBJ2-3; D: TRBD1
CDR3: CASSLVPDRGETQYF; DNA: TGTGCCAGCAGCTTGGTTCCCGACAGGGGAGAGACCCAGTACTTC; size: -; V: TRBV5-8; J: TRBJ2-5; D: TRBD1
CDR3: CASSPPGAGGQRGTQYF; DNA: TGTGCCAGCTCACCACCGGGAGCGGGGGGCCAGCGGGGTACGCAGTATTTT; size: -; V: TRBV18; J: TRBJ2-3; D: TRBD2
CDR3: CASSSPGANVLTF; DNA: TGTGCCAGCAGTTCCCCGGGGGCCAACGTCCTGACTTTC; size: few; V: TRBV6-5; J: TRBJ2-6; D: -